This is a list of T cell receptor beta chains from one sample in a study of glioma-infiltrating T cells. TCRdb independently ran MiXCR on the multiplex PCR reads; one entry per CDR3 protein. In the table there are around 90,000 distinct CDR3 sequences, around 42% of which are singletons. Sequenced sample: glioma tissue, nonneoplastic brain tissue, or PBMCs (not recorded which). The receptors originated from a human donor with low-grade glioma or glioblastoma, undergoing nonglioma brain surgery, or in good health (not recorded which). Each CDR3 is given with its conserved first and last residue. Fields, in order: J gene, clone size, V gene, D gene, CDR3 protein, CDR3 DNA. A D gene is named only where the DNA matches it firmly. Expanded clones get a size class; other rows say once, few or many, or leave the size out.

TRBJ1-5,many,TRBV19,NA,CASSIVGGNQPQHF,TGTGCCAGTAGTATAGTGGGAGGCAATCAGCCCCAGCATTTT
TRBJ2-1,many,TRBV19,TRBD1,CASSIPGQGINEQFF,TGTGCCAGTAGTATACCGGGACAGGGGATTAATGAGCAGTTCTTC
TRBJ1-5,NA,TRBV19,NA,CASSIVRGTNQPHHF,TGTGCCAGTAGTATAGTCAGGGGAACCAATCAGCCCCATCATTTT
TRBJ2-1,NA,TRBV3-1,NA,CASSQLRSFSHEQFF,TGCGCCAGCAGCCAATTGCGGTCTTTCAGCCATGAGCAGTTCTTC
TRBJ1-5,many,TRBV20-1,NA,CSASSWSGMVDQPQHF,TGCAGTGCTAGTTCCTGGTCGGGGATGGTTGATCAGCCCCAGCATTTT
TRBJ2-5,many,TRBV10-3,TRBD2,CAISGTSGVETQYF,TGTGCCATCAGTGGTACTAGCGGCGTGGAGACCCAGTACTTC
TRBJ2-5,many,TRBV29-1,NA,CSVVRGSQETQYF,TGCAGCGTTGTACGGGGATCCCAAGAGACCCAGTACTTC
TRBJ1-2,many,TRBV20-1,NA,CSSQDWGGGGYGYTF,TGCAGCTCACAAGATTGGGGGGGGGGAGGCTATGGCTACACCTTC
TRBJ2-1,many,TRBV6-1,NA,CASSELSWGAYNEQFF,TGTGCCAGCAGTGAACTATCGTGGGGTGCCTACAATGAGCAGTTCTTC
TRBJ2-1,many,TRBV6-1,NA,CASSIRDGLSEQFF,TGTGCCAGCAGTATAAGGGACGGCTTATCTGAGCAGTTCTTC
TRBJ1-2,many,TRBV28,NA,CASSHHPLTGYTF,TGTGCCAGCAGTCACCACCCCCTCACGGGCTACACCTTC
TRBJ2-3,few,TRBV5-1,NA,CASSLPEATDTQYF,TGCGCCAGCAGCTTGCCAGAAGCCACAGATACGCAGTATTTT
TRBJ2-2,many,TRBV5-5,TRBD1,CASKPQGASGELFF,TGTGCCAGCAAGCCACAGGGGGCTTCCGGGGAGCTGTTTTTT
TRBJ2-7,many,TRBV6-6,TRBD1,CASSYRDRSSYEQYF,TGTGCCAGCAGTTACAGGGACAGGAGCTCCTACGAGCAGTACTTC
TRBJ1-1,many,TRBV6-1,NA,CASNHRTNTEAFF,TGTGCCAGCAACCACCGGACAAATACTGAAGCTTTCTTT
TRBJ2-5,few,TRBV25-1,TRBD2,CASSESQREEETQYF,TGTGCCAGCAGTGAATCTCAGCGGGAGGAAGAGACCCAGTACTTC
TRBJ2-1,many,TRBV7-2,NA,CASGLGGLGSNEQFF,TGTGCCAGCGGACTAGGGGGTCTGGGGTCGAATGAGCAGTTCTTC
TRBJ2-1,medium-sized,TRBV6-1,NA,CASSEAIEQFF,TGTGCCAGCAGTGAAGCGATTGAGCAGTTCTTC
TRBJ1-4,many,TRBV7-9,NA,CASTIQGNEKLFF,TGTGCCAGCACAATACAGGGAAATGAAAAACTGTTTTTT
TRBJ1-1,NA,TRBV29-1,NA,CSVCTGFCQAAFF,TGCAGCGTTTGTACAGGGTTCTGTCAAGCAGCTTTCTTT
TRBJ2-5,NA,TRBV6-2/TRBV6-3,NA,CASMVGLETLYF,TGTGCCAGCATGGTGGGGCTGGAGACCCTATACTTC
TRBJ2-1,NA,TRBV6-2/TRBV6-3,NA,CASSYSAGNEQFF,TGTGCCAGCAGTTACTCGGCAGGGAATGAGCAGTTCTTC
TRBJ2-1,many,TRBV5-4,NA,CASSLERSYNEQFF,TGTGCCAGCAGCTTGGAACGGAGCTACAATGAGCAGTTCTTC
TRBJ1-2,once,TRBV20-1,NA,CSATHAGMGEGYTF,TGCAGTGCCACCCACGCGGGCATGGGAGAGGGCTACACCTTC
TRBJ2-3,many,TRBV5-1,NA,CASSANGDYTDTQYF,TGCGCCAGCAGCGCCAATGGCGACTACACAGATACGCAGTATTTT
TRBJ1-2,NA,TRBV6-1,NA,CASSEGAYGYTF,TGTGCCAGCAGTGAGGGCGCCTATGGCTACACCTTC
TRBJ2-2,many,TRBV10-3,NA,CAISGYTGELFF,TGTGCCATCAGTGGTTACACCGGGGAGCTGTTTTTT
TRBJ2-7,NA,TRBV24-1,NA,CATSDGQTYTDTQYF,TGTGCCACCAGTGACGGGCAGACTTACACAGATACGCAGTACTTC
TRBJ1-1,once,TRBV20-1,NA,CSADVPGPNTEAFF,TGCAGTGCAGATGTTCCAGGACCGAACACTGAAGCTTTCTTT
TRBJ1-2,many,TRBV2,NA,CASSVAYGYTF,TGTGCCAGCAGTGTGGCCTATGGCTACACCTTC
TRBJ2-6,NA,TRBV11-2,NA,CARSYTGTSGANVLTF,TGTGCCAGGAGTTACACAGGGACCTCTGGGGCCAACGTCCTGACTTTC
TRBJ1-1,many,TRBV6-2/TRBV6-3,NA,CASSFGRMTEAFF,TGTGCCAGCAGTTTCGGACGTATGACTGAAGCTTTCTTT
TRBJ1-2,many,TRBV6-2/TRBV6-3,TRBD1,CASNYRTGGGYGYTF,TGTGCCAGCAACTACCGGACAGGGGGAGGCTATGGCTACACCTTC
TRBJ1-3,many,TRBV28,NA,CASSSRRANSGNTIYF,TGTGCCAGCAGCTCCCGCAGGGCCAACTCTGGAAACACCATATATTTT
TRBJ2-5,many,TRBV5-6,TRBD2,CASILMRLAVQETQYF,TGTGCCAGCATCCTGATGAGACTAGCGGTCCAAGAGACCCAGTACTTC
TRBJ1-6,NA,TRBV20-1,TRBD1,CSARDRGSTYNSPLHF,TGCAGTGCTAGGGACAGGGGGAGCACCTATAATTCACCCCTCCACTTT
TRBJ1-1,NA,TRBV4-1,NA,CASTHGGINTEAFF,TGCGCCAGCACCCACGGGGGGATAAACACTGAAGCTTTCTTT